What follows describes a single T cell receptor beta chain. An end of the junction does not agree with germline; a read error may underlie this. This sample stems from a study of blood T cell repertoires in COVID-19. Across the study: Collection of acute and convalescent COVID-19 samples took place in the United States, Italy and Spain. In each case, the material was cDNA or gDNA derived from T cells, B-cell-depleted T cells, or PBMCs.

The authors' processing: Nucleated cell counts were estimated from reference gene primer amplification. The protocol was immunoSEQ multiplex PCR, while the TCRdb copy is restricted to in-frame clones and leaves out a portion. Clone size and V and J calls were adopted from that table, with D and trimming inferred from the DNA. The sample yields approximately 150,000 clones, approximately 87% seen once. Germline loops: CDR1 LGHDT, CDR2 YNNKEL (reference sequence). CDR3 length: 13 amino acids. This sequence joins TRBV3-1 (or the pseudogene TRBV3-2) and TRBJ1-2; unclear D gene. The receptor's source is a woman aged 50 to 60 with active or convalescent COVID-19. The sample taken for sequencing was peripheral blood. This CDR3 is CASSQRLLLSRYF. The CDR3 bases are TGTGCCAGCAGCCAACGCCTGCTTCTGTCTCGGTACTTC.